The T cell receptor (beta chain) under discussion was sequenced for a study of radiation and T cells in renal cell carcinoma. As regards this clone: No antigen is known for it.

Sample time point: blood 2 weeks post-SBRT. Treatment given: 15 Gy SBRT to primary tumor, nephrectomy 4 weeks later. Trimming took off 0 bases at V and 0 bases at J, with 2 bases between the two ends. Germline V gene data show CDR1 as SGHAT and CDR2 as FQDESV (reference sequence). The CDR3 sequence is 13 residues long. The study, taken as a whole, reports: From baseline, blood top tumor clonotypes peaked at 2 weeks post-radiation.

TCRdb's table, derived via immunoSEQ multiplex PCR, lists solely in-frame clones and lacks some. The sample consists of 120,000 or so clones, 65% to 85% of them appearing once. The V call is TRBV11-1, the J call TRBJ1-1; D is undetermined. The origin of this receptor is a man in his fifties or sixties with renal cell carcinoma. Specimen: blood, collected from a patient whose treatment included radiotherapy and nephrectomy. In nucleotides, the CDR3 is TGTGCCAGCAGCTTAGCGCTGAACACTGAAGCTTTCTTT. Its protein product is CASSLALNTEAFF.